This T cell receptor beta chain was recorded in a study of blood T cell repertoires in COVID-19. Study overall: Whether acute or convalescent, the COVID-19 samples came from the United States, Italy and Spain. PBMCs, B-cell-depleted T cells, or T cells were the source of the cDNA or gDNA that made up the material.

Per the study methods: Amplification from reference gene primers served as the basis for estimated nucleated cell counts. Assay used: immunoSEQ multiplex PCR; TCRdb lists only in-frame clones, some missing. V and J calls and clone size are copied from that table; D and trimming were computed from the DNA. The top ten clones hold about 8.7% of a sample with fewer than 350,000 clones, around nine tenths of them seen once. Sequencing input: peripheral blood. This clonotype was obtained from a middle-aged man with active or convalescent COVID-19.

In DNA form, the CDR3 reads TGTGCCAGCAGTGAGGCCGTTGCAGGGGGTTATGAAAAACTGTTTTTT. It translates to CASSEAVAGGYEKLFF. V and J are TRBV6-1 and TRBJ1-4; TRBD1 aligns across 7 bases. J gave up 6 bases and V 3 bases, and 10 bases lay outside the gene matches. The germline CDR1 and CDR2 sequences are MNHNS and SASEGT. The CDR3 length is 16 residues.